This T cell receptor (beta chain) was obtained from a study of T cell repertoires in cytomegalovirus infection. General study results and limits: There were HLA-C-restricted CMV-specific TCR beta clonotypes dominating the ex vivo response.

The length of the CDR3 is 16 residues. Germline assignment: CDR1 KGHDR and CDR2 SFDVKD. Deletions cut 4 bases from V and 3 bases from J, with 14 bases between. TCRdb fed the reads into MiXCR, producing one record per CDR3 protein. The repertoire holds around 800,000 distinct CDR3 sequences, 32% seen once, with 12% in the top ten. This clonotype turned up a few times. What it binds is unknown. This sequence joins TRBV24-1 and TRBJ2-2, with D maybe TRBD1 (5 bases). The receptor was isolated from a human donor in good health (CMV status not recorded). Some clones in this sample may be carry-over from other donors' samples. Material: cultured CD8+ T cells from PBMCs, obtained from culture after CMV antigen stimulation. DNA of the CDR3: TGTGCCACCAGTGACCCTTTCGACAGTGACACCGGGGAGCTGTTTTTT. Translated, it gives CATSDPFDSDTGELFF.